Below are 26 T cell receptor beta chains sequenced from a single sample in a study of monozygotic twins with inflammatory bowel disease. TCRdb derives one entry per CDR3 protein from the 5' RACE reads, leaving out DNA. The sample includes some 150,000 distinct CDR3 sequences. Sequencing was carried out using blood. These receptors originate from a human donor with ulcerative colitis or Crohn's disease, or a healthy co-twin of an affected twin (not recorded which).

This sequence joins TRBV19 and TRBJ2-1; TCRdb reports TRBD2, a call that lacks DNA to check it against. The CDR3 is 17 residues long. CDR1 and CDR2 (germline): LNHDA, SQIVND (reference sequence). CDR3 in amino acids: CASSPGLAGGPYNEQFF.

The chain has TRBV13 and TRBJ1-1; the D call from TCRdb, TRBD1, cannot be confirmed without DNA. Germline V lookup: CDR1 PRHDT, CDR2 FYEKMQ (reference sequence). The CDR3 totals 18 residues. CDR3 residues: CASSLRSLTGRRDTEAFF. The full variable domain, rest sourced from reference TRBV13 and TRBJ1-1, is AAGVIQSPRHLIKEKRETATLKCYPIPRHDTVYWYQQGPGQDPQFLISFYEKMQSDKGSIPDRFSAQQFSDYHSELNMSSLELGDSALYFCASSLRSLTGRRDTEAFFGQGTRLTVV.

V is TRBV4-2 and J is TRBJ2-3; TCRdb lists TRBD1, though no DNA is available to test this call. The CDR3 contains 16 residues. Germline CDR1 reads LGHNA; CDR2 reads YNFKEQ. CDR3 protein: CASSSPQGSHADTQYF.

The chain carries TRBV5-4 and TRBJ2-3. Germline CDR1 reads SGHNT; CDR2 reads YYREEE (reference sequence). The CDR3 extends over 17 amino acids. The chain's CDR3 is CASSQTKIGVGTDTQYF. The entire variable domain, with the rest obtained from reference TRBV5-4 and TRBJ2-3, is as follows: ETGVTQSPTHLIKTRGQQVTLRCSSQSGHNTVSWYQQALGQGPQFIFQYYREEENGRGNFPPRFSGLQFPNYSSELNVNALELDDSALYLCASSQTKIGVGTDTQYFGPGTRLTVL.

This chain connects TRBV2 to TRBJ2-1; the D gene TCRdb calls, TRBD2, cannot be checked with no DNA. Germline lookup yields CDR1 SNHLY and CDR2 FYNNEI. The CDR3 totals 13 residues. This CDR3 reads CASSQTSVNEQFF. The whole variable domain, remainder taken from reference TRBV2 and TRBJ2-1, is EPEVTQTPSHQVTQMGQEVILRCVPISNHLYFYWYRQILGQKVEFLVSFYNNEISEKSEIFDDQFSVERPDGSNFTLKIRSTKLEDSAMYFCASSQTSVNEQFFGPGTRLTVL.

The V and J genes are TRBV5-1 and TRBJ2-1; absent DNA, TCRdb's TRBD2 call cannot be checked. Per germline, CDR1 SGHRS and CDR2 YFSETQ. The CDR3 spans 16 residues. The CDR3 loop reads CASSSKAGAEFNEQFF.

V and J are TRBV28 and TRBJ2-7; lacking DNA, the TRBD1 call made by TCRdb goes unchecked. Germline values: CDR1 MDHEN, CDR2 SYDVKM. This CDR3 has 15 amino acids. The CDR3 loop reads CASTKQGSYSYEQYF.

CDR3 sequence: CASSLWWQGGTGELFF. The rearrangement links TRBV5-4 to TRBJ2-2; the TRBD1 assignment by TCRdb is unverifiable without DNA. There are 16 residues in the CDR3. The germline V gene has CDR1 SGHNT and CDR2 YYREEE (reference sequence).

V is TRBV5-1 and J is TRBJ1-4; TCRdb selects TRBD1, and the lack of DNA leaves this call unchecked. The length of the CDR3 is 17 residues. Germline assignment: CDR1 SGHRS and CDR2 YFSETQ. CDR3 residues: CASSLRTGLGANEKLFF.

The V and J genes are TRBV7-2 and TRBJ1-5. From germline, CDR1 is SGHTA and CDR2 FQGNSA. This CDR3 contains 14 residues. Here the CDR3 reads CASSLARVEQPQHF.

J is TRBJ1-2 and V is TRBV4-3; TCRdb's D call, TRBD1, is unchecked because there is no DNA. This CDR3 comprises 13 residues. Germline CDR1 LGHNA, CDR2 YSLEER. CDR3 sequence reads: CASSQGRGVGYTF.

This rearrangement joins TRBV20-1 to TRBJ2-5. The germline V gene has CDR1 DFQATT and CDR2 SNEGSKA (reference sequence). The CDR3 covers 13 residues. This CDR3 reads CSARDARKETQYF.

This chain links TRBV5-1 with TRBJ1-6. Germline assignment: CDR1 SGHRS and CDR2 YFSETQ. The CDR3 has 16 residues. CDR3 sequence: CASSFDRWTLNSPLHF.

This CDR3 reads CASSSSGQVYGYTF. The chain employs TRBV27 and TRBJ1-2; absent DNA, TCRdb's TRBD1 call cannot be checked. Germline V gene sequence: CDR1 MNHEY, CDR2 SMNVEV (reference sequence). CDR3 size: 14 residues.

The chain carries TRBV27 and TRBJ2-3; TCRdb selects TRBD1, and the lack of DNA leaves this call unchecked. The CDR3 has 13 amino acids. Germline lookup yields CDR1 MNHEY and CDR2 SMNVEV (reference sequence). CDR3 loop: CASRIGGRDTQYF.

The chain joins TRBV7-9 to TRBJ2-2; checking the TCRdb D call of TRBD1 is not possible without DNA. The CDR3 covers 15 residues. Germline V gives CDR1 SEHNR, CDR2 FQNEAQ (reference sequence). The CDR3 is CASRRDTPNTGELFF.

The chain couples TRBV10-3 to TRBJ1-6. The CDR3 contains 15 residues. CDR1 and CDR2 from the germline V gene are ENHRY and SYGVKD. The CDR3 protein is CAISESGSDNSPLHF.

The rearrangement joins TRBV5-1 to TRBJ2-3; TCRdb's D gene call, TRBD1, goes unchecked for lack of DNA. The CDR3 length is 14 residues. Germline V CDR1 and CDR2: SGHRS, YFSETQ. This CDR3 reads CASSIGDLTDTQYF.

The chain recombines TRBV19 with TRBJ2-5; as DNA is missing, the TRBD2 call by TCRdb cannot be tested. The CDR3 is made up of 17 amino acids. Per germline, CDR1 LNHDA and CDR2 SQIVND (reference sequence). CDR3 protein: CASSIRGLAGKEETQYF.

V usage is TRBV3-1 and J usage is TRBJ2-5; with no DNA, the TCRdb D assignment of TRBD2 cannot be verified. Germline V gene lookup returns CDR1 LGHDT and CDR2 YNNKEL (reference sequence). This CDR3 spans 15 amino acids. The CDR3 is CASSHLAGGRETQYF.

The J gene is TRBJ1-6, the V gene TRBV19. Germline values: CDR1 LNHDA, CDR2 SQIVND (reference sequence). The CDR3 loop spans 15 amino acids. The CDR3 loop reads CASSIYTEADSPLHF.

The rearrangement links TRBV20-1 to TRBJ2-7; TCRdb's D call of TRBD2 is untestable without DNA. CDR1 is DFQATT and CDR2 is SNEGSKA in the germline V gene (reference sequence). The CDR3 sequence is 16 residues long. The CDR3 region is CSAGTSGRVRAYEQYF.

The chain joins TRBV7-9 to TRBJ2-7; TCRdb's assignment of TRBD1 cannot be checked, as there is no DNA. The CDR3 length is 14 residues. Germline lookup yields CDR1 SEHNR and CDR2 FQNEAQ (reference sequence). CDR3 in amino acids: CASSRGQGGYEQYF.

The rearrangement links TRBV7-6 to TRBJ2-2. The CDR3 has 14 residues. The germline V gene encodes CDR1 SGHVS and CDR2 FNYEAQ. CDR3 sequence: CASSLWENTGELFF.

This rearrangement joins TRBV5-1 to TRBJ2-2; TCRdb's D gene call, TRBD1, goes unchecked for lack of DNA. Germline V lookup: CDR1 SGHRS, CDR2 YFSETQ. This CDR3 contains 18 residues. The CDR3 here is CASSLVVNPGRGTGELFF.

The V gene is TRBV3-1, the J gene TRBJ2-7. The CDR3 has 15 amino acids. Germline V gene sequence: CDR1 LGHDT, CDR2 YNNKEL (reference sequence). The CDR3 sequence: CASSQEVGRPDEQYF.